Described below is a single TCR beta chain sequence and its context. Using the 5' RACE reads, TCRdb records one entry per CDR3 protein without DNA. The listing records 350,000 to 450,000 distinct CDR3 sequences. This sample is part of a study of T cells expressing NK-cell markers. This CDR3 comprises 14 residues. Germline-derived CDR1 and CDR2 are MNHEY and SVGAGI. The sequence was collected from a man aged 18-75 years in good health. This rearrangement joins TRBV6-5 to TRBJ1-4. The specimen sequenced was blood T cells: a sorted CD56 or NKG2C T cell subset, CD4+ or CD8+ T cells, or bulk PBMC T cells (not recorded which). The CDR3 protein is CASSLKATNEKLFF.